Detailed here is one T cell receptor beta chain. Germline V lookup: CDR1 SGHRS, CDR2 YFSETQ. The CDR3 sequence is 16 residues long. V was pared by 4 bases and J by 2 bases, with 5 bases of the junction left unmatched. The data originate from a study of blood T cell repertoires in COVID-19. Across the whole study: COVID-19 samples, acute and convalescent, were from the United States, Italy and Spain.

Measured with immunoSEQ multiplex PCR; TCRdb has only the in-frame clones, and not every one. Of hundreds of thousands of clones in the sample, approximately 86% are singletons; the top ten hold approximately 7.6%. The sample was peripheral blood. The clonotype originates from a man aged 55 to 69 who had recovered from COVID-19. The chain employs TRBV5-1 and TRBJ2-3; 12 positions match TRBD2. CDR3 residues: CASSVGLAGSTDTQYF. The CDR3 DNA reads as TGCGCCAGCAGCGTGGGACTAGCGGGTTCCACAGATACGCAGTATTTT.